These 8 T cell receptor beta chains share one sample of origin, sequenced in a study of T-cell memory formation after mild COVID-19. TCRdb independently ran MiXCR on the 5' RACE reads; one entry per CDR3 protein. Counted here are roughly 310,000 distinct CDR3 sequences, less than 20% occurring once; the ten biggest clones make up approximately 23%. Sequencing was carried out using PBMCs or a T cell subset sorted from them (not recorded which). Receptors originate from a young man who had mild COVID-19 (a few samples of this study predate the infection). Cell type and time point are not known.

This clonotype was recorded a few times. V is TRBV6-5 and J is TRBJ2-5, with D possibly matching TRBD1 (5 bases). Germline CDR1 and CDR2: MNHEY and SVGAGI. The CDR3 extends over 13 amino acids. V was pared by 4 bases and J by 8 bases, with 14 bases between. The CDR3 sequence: CASSFRGRLTQYF. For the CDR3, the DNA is TGTGCCAGCAGTTTTAGGGGCAGGTTAACCCAGTACTTC.

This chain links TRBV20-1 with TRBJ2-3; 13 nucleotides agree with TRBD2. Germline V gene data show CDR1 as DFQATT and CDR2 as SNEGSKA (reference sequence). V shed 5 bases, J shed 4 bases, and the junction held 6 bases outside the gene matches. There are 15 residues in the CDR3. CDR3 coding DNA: TGCAGTGCTGGAATCGGGACTAGCGGGGCAGATACGCAGTATTTT. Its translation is CSAGIGTSGADTQYF.

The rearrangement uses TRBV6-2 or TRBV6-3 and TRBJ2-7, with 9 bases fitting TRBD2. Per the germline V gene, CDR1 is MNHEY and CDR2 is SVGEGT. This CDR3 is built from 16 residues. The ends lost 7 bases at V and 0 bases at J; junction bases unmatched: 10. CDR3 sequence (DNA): TGTGCCAGCAATTGGGCTAGCGGGGCTCCCTCCTACGAGCAGTACTTC. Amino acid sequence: CASNWASGAPSYEQYF.

The CDR3 DNA reads as TGTGCCAGCAGCGGCCACTATAGCAATCAGCCCCAGCATTTT. Translated, it gives CASSGHYSNQPQHF. The chain joins TRBV12-3 or TRBV12-4 to TRBJ1-5; no clear D. This CDR3 spans 14 amino acids. Trimming removed 6 bases at V and 0 bases at J, with 9 bases between.

The chain's CDR3 is CASSAGTSGGTYEQYV. The DNA of the CDR3 is TGTGCCAGCAGCGCCGGGACTAGCGGGGGGACCTACGAGCAGTACGTC. J is TRBJ2-7 and V is TRBV7-9; the match to TRBD2 covers 15 bases. The CDR3 has 16 residues. The germline V gene has CDR1 SEHNR and CDR2 FQNEAQ (reference sequence). Unmatched junction bases numbered 4, after V lost 5 bases and J lost 2 bases.

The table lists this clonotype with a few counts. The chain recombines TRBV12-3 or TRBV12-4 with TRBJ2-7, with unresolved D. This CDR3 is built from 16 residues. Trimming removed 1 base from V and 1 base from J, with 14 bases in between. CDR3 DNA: TGTGCCAGCAGTTTAGGCCGGCGGACGGAATCCTACGAGCAGTACTTC. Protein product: CASSLGRRTESYEQYF.

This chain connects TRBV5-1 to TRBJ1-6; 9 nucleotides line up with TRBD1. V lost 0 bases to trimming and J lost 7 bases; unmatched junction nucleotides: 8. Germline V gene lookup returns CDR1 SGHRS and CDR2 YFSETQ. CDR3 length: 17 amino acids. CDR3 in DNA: TGCGCCAGCAGCTTGGAAGGACAGGGGTTTGGGAATTCACCCCTCCACTTT. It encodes CASSLEGQGFGNSPLHF.

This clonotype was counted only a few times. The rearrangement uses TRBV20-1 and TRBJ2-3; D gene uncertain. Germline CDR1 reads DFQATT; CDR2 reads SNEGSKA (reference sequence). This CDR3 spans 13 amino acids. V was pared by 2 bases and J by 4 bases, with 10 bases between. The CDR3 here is CSARPPTPDTQYF. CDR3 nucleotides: TGCAGTGCTAGACCGCCGACCCCAGATACGCAGTATTTT.